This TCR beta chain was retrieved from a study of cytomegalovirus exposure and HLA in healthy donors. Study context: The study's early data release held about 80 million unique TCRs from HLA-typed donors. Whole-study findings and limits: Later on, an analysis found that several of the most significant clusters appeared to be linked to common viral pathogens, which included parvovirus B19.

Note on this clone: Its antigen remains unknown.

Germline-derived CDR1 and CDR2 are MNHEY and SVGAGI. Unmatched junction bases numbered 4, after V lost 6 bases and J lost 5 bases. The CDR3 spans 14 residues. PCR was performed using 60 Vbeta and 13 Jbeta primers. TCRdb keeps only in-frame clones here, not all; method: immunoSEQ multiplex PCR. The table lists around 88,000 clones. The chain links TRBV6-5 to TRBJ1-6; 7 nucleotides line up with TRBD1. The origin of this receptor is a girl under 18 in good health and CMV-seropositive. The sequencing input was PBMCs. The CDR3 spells CASRQGSHNSPLHF. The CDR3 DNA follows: TGTGCCAGCAGACAGGGGTCCCATAATTCACCCCTCCACTTT.